What follows are 32 T cell receptor beta chains derived from one specimen sequenced in a study of shared clonotypes between healthy human individuals. The assay was immunoSEQ multiplex PCR, and TCRdb's table has in-frame clones only and misses some. The data hold under 650,000 clones, with less than 96% observed a single time. The sample was naive CD4+ T cells sorted from blood. The subset denotes: CD45RA+ positively selected. These TCRs come from a woman aged 25 to 39 in good health.

V usage is TRBV2 and J usage is TRBJ2-7; TRBD2 matches at 7 bases. Germline V gene data show CDR1 as SNHLY and CDR2 as FYNNEI. Losses at the gene ends were 4 bases for V and 2 bases for J; bases not matched to a gene: 5. There are 14 residues in the CDR3. The CDR3 coding sequence is TGTGCCAGCAGTGTCGGGGGGTGGCCCTACGAGCAGTACTTC. This encodes CASSVGGWPYEQYF. The full variable domain, its missing parts supplied by reference TRBV2 and TRBJ2-7, is EPEVTQTPSHQVTQMGQEVILRCVPISNHLYFYWYRQILGQKVEFLVSFYNNEISEKSEIFDDQFSVERPDGSNFTLKIRSTKLEDSAMYFCASSVGGWPYEQYFGPGTRLTVT.

The rearrangement links TRBV18 to TRBJ2-5, with 11 bases aligning to TRBD2. Trimming took 4 bases from V and 3 from J; bases not matched to a gene: 4. Germline lookup yields CDR1 KGHSH and CDR2 LQKENI. The CDR3 is made up of 15 amino acids. The CDR3 here is CASSLTGLAEETQYF. CDR3 nucleotides: TGTGCCAGCTCACTAACGGGACTAGCGGAAGAGACCCAGTACTTC. Supplemented by reference TRBV18 and TRBJ2-5, the full variable domain reads NAGVMQNPRHLVRRRGQEARLRCSPMKGHSHVYWYRQLPEEGLKFMVYLQKENIIDESGMPKERFSAEFPKEGPSILRIQQVVRGDSAAYFCASSLTGLAEETQYFGPGTRLLVL.

J is TRBJ2-7 and V is TRBV7-2; D unclear. The V gene lost 3 bases and the J gene lost 5 bases, with 14 bases spanning the gap. Germline CDR1 reads SGHTA; CDR2 reads FQGNSA. This CDR3 contains 14 residues. CDR3 coding DNA: TGTGCCAGCAGCTTTGGCCAAAAGGCAAACGAGCAGTACTTC. Its protein is CASSFGQKANEQYF.

Comment on this clone: This CDR3 is also generated by other DNA sequences in the sample. This chain connects TRBV29-1 to TRBJ1-5, with D hard to call. V was pared by 4 bases and J by 0 bases, with 7 bases between. There are 13 residues in the CDR3. Germline CDR1 and CDR2: SQVTM and ANQGSEA. The CDR3 sequence is CSVAWGSNQPQHF. The CDR3 nucleotides read TGCAGCGTTGCATGGGGTAGCAATCAGCCCCAGCATTTT.

The chain couples TRBV6-1 to TRBJ2-7; D not certain. V lost 4 bases to trimming and J lost 3 bases, with 10 bases between them. Germline CDR1 and CDR2: MNHNS and SASEGT. This CDR3 has 13 amino acids. CDR3 coding DNA: TGTGCCAGCAGTGGCGACCCGCTCTACGAGCAGTACTTC. It encodes CASSGDPLYEQYF.

The chain joins TRBV9 to TRBJ2-2; D might be TRBD1 (6 bases). The CDR3 has 15 amino acids. CDR1 SGDLS and CDR2 YYNGEE come from the germline V gene. With 0 bases removed from V and 6 bases from J, the gap between germline ends came to 12 bases. The CDR3 is CASSVVSGAAGELFF. The DNA of the CDR3 is TGTGCCAGCAGCGTAGTTTCAGGGGCCGCCGGGGAGCTGTTTTTT.

The chain is built from TRBV19 and TRBJ1-5; 9 bases align to TRBD1. The CDR3 extends over 16 amino acids. The V gene's germline CDR1 is LNHDA and CDR2 SQIVND (reference sequence). Unmatched junction bases numbered 17, after V lost 10 bases and J lost 7 bases. The chain's CDR3 is CATSGTGYGGGQPQHF. The CDR3 DNA follows: TGTGCCACCTCCGGGACAGGGTATGGGGGCGGCCAGCCCCAGCATTTT.

This sequence joins TRBV30 and TRBJ1-2, with 7 nucleotides matching TRBD1. The CDR3 sequence is 12 residues long. V shed 2 bases and J 8 bases; nucleotides not matched to a gene: 5. Germline-derived CDR1 and CDR2 are GTSNPN and SVGIG (reference sequence). This CDR3 is CAWSRDSVGYTF. Here the CDR3 DNA reads TGTGCCTGGAGTAGGGACAGTGTGGGCTACACCTTC.

V and J are TRBV23-1 and TRBJ2-7, with D tentatively TRBD2 (5 bases). TRBV23-1 counts as an open reading frame of uncertain function. This CDR3 is 18 amino acids long. V gave up 4 bases and J gave up 1 base, with 23 bases separating them. The CDR3 sequence: CASSPTWACGFWSYEQYF. The DNA of the CDR3 is TGCGCCAGCAGTCCAACGTGGGCCTGCGGGTTCTGGTCCTACGAGCAGTACTTC.

In its sample, this clone was seen a few times. The chain combines TRBV20-1 with TRBJ1-1, with D uncertain. The CDR3 covers 11 residues. From germline, CDR1 is DFQATT and CDR2 SNEGSKA (reference sequence). CDR3 bases: TGCAGCATATTAGAGGACACTGAAGCTTTCTTT. Its translation: CSILEDTEAFF.

The chain couples TRBV19 to TRBJ1-4; 7 bases are a match to TRBD1. The germline V gene encodes CDR1 LNHDA and CDR2 SQIVND (reference sequence). The CDR3 has 17 residues. With 5 bases clipped from V and 8 bases from J, the junction kept 17 bases outside the gene matches. DNA for the CDR3: TGTGCCAGTAGTTCCGGCGTTTTACAGGGGCGCAGGGAAAAACTGTTTTTT. Protein: CASSSGVLQGRREKLFF.

The chain has TRBV4-2 and TRBJ2-7; D call uncertain. The CDR3 contains 16 residues. Trimming cost V 0 bases and J 2 bases, with 14 bases left between them. Per the germline V gene, CDR1 is LGHNA and CDR2 is YNFKEQ. CDR3 coding DNA: TGTGCCAGCAGCCAAGATTTGGGTAGGGTCCCCTACGAGCAGTACTTC. Residues: CASSQDLGRVPYEQYF.

The chain recombines TRBV7-3 with TRBJ1-2, with 8 nucleotides matching TRBD1. Losses at the gene ends were 1 base for V and 6 bases for J; bases not matched to a gene: 4. The germline gives CDR1 SGHTA, CDR2 FQGTGA. CDR3 length: 14 residues. The CDR3 protein is CASSLSQGADGYTF. CDR3 DNA: TGTGCCAGCAGCTTAAGTCAGGGGGCTGATGGCTACACCTTC. The whole variable domain, filled in from reference TRBV7-3 and TRBJ1-2, reads GAGVSQTPSNKVTEKGKYVELRCDPISGHTALYWYRQSLGQGPEFLIYFQGTGAADDSGLPNDRFFAVRPEGSVSTLKIQRTERGDSAVYLCASSLSQGADGYTFGSGTRLTVV.

The chain joins TRBV5-1 to TRBJ1-3; D is unresolved. The CDR3 totals 15 residues. With 3 bases removed from V and 0 bases from J, the gap between germline ends came to 10 bases. The germline gives CDR1 SGHRS, CDR2 YFSETQ. CDR3 sequence (DNA): TGCGCCAGCAGCTCCGACTCCAGCTCTGGAAACACCATATATTTT. Residues: CASSSDSSSGNTIYF.

This clone has only one observation. The chain recombines TRBV2 with TRBJ1-2; 11 bases line up with TRBD1. The CDR3 has 15 residues. J was trimmed by 2 bases and V by 6 bases; bases with no gene match: 5. The germline V gene encodes CDR1 SNHLY and CDR2 FYNNEI. The CDR3 DNA sequence: TGTGCCAGCAGGCGGACAGGGGGCGCGAACTATGGCTACACCTTC. Residues: CASRRTGGANYGYTF.

This clone was detected only once. The CDR3 region is CASSHTGQGAGELFF. The CDR3 DNA reads TGTGCCAGCAGCCACACGGGACAGGGGGCCGGGGAGCTGTTTTTT. The gene calls are TRBV4-2 and TRBJ2-2, with 11 bases matching TRBD1. V was clipped by 3 bases and J by 6 bases; unmatched bases: 3. From germline, CDR1 is LGHNA and CDR2 YNFKEQ. The CDR3 length is 15 residues.

This rearrangement joins TRBV2 to TRBJ1-5; a weak D match, TRBD1 (6 bases). The CDR3 covers 14 residues. Between the trimmed V and J ends, which lost 7 bases and 7 bases, there was a span of 17 bases. CDR1 and CDR2 from the germline V gene are SNHLY and FYNNEI. The CDR3 region has the DNA TGTGCCAGCACCGGGGAAGGGGGAGGGCAGCCCCAGCATTTT. Translated, it gives CASTGEGGGQPQHF.

This clone came up once. The chain joins TRBV19 to TRBJ2-3, with 9 bases identical to TRBD2. CDR1 and CDR2 (germline): LNHDA, SQIVND (reference sequence). Trimming at V came to 5 bases and at J to 4 bases, leaving 10 bases not matched to a gene. The CDR3 has 16 residues. The CDR3, as DNA: TGTGCCAGTAGTTGGGCTAGCGGGAAGGGCCCAGATACGCAGTATTTT. Its protein is CASSWASGKGPDTQYF.

The rearrangement uses TRBV11-2 and TRBJ2-7; D call uncertain. The CDR3 is 18 residues long. Germline V lookup: CDR1 SGHAT, CDR2 FQNNGV. The ends were cut back, 0 bases at V and 0 bases at J, with 18 bases in the middle. CDR3: CASSLDAPGALGSYEQYF. CDR3 DNA sequence: TGTGCCAGCAGCTTAGATGCCCCCGGTGCACTTGGCTCCTACGAGCAGTACTTC.

The rearrangement links TRBV5-4 to TRBJ2-7, with 11 bases matching TRBD2. From germline, CDR1 is SGHNT and CDR2 YYREEE (reference sequence). The CDR3 consists of 15 residues. V lost 0 bases to trimming and J lost 7 bases; unmatched junction nucleotides: 6. This CDR3 is CASSLGLAGPGEQYF. In DNA, the CDR3 is TGTGCCAGCAGCTTGGGACTAGCGGGACCTGGAGAGCAGTACTTC. Supplemented by reference TRBV5-4 and TRBJ2-7, the full variable domain reads ETGVTQSPTHLIKTRGQQVTLRCSSQSGHNTVSWYQQALGQGPQFIFQYYREEENGRGNFPPRFSGLQFPNYSSELNVNALELDDSALYLCASSLGLAGPGEQYFGPGTRLTVT.

In its sample, this clone was seen once. The V call is TRBV6-6, the J call TRBJ2-3, with 7 bases fitting TRBD2. V lost 8 bases to trimming and J lost 0 bases; unmatched junction nucleotides: 8. The CDR3 covers 15 residues. In germline, CDR1 is MNHNY, CDR2 SVGAGI (reference sequence). The CDR3 DNA reads as TGTGCCAGCGGGCCTAGCGGTCACAGCACAGATACGCAGTATTTT. Amino acids: CASGPSGHSTDTQYF.

On this clone: At the DNA level, this CDR3 is encoded by other sequences in the same sample as well. The chain employs TRBV11-3 and TRBJ2-1; D perhaps matches TRBD2 (6 bases). CDR3 size: 15 residues. Germline V CDR1 and CDR2: SGHNT, YENEEA. Trimming shortened V by 3 bases and J by 0 bases, and 9 bases separated the two germline ends. CDR3 DNA: TGTGCCAGCAGCTTTAGCGGTTCCTCCTACAATGAGCAGTTCTTC. Amino acids: CASSFSGSSYNEQFF.

This sequence joins TRBV5-1 and TRBJ2-2, with D possibly matching TRBD1 (5 bases). V gave up 5 bases and J gave up 3 bases, with 11 bases separating them. CDR3 length: 14 amino acids. Germline-derived CDR1 and CDR2 are SGHRS and YFSETQ. The CDR3 reads CASREGDDTGELFF. CDR3 coding DNA: TGCGCCAGCAGAGAAGGGGATGACACCGGGGAGCTGTTTTTT.

The V call is TRBV5-1, the J call TRBJ2-7; 10 bases are shared with TRBD2. Germline V CDR1 and CDR2: SGHRS, YFSETQ. V was clipped by 4 bases and J by 5 bases; unmatched bases: 12. The CDR3 is 16 amino acids. CDR3 in amino acids: CASSPFGAGGPDEQYF. CDR3 nucleotides: TGCGCCAGCAGCCCCTTCGGAGCGGGAGGGCCCGACGAGCAGTACTTC.

The rearrangement uses TRBV19 and TRBJ2-1; no reliable D call. The CDR3 loop spans 15 amino acids. Germline V CDR1 and CDR2: LNHDA, SQIVND (reference sequence). V dropped 4 bases and J dropped 0 bases, with 10 bases sitting between them. For the CDR3, the DNA is TGTGCCAGTAGTACTGGGGTGCCCTCCTACAATGAGCAGTTCTTC. Its protein product is CASSTGVPSYNEQFF.

The chain employs TRBV5-1 and TRBJ2-6; D is ambiguous. V lost 4 bases and J lost 3, with 8 bases in between. Germline V gene sequence: CDR1 SGHRS, CDR2 YFSETQ. The CDR3 is made up of 14 amino acids. The CDR3 nucleotides are TGCGCCAGCAGCGCCTTTGGTGGGGCCAACGTCCTGACTTTC. Its protein product is CASSAFGGANVLTF.

The chain recombines TRBV5-1 with TRBJ2-5, with 7 bases identical to TRBD2. The germline V gene encodes CDR1 SGHRS and CDR2 YFSETQ. This CDR3 has 16 residues. The ends lost 2 bases at V and 0 bases at J; junction bases unmatched: 7. CDR3 residues: CASSFTAGGYQETQYF. The DNA of the CDR3 is TGCGCCAGCAGCTTTACCGCCGGGGGGTACCAAGAGACCCAGTACTTC.

In nucleotides, the CDR3 is TGCGCCAGCAGCCAATCCTCTCAGGGAAACACTGAAGCTTTCTTT. Translated, it gives CASSQSSQGNTEAFF. The chain employs TRBV4-1 and TRBJ1-1, with D possibly matching TRBD1 (5 bases). Germline V lookup: CDR1 MGHRA, CDR2 YSYEKL. The CDR3 loop spans 15 amino acids. The V gene lost 2 bases and the J gene lost 2 bases, with 12 bases spanning the gap.

This clone appeared a few times. This chain connects TRBV4-1 to TRBJ2-7; 8 bases match TRBD2. CDR3 size: 14 residues. Germline V lookup: CDR1 MGHRA, CDR2 YSYEKL. J gave up 2 bases and V 4 bases, and 4 bases lay outside the gene matches. The CDR3 loop is CASSPTGLAYEQYF. For the CDR3, the DNA is TGCGCCAGCAGCCCAACGGGACTAGCCTACGAGCAGTACTTC.

The V gene is TRBV2, the J gene TRBJ1-5, with a tentative D call TRBD1 (6 bases). There are 16 residues in the CDR3. Germline V gene sequence: CDR1 SNHLY, CDR2 FYNNEI. V was pared by 6 bases and J by 1 base, with 16 bases between. In nucleotides, the CDR3 is TGTGCCAGCAGCGGGACATACGGGCCAAGCAATCAGCCCCAGCATTTT. Amino acids: CASSGTYGPSNQPQHF.

V and J are TRBV4-1 and TRBJ2-5; 8 bases are a match to TRBD2. The length of the CDR3 is 18 residues. Germline V gene sequence: CDR1 MGHRA, CDR2 YSYEKL. V lost 7 bases and J lost 2; bases outside the gene matches: 18. The CDR3, as DNA: TGCGCCAGCAATCGGGGGGGTTCGGACCGAGGGGTACAAGAGACCCAGTACTTC. It specifies CASNRGGSDRGVQETQYF.

CDR3 nucleotides: TGTGCCAGCAGTGAAGGTGCCAGCGGGAGTGCAGAGACCCAGTACTTC. This translates into CASSEGASGSAETQYF. The chain recombines TRBV25-1 with TRBJ2-5; 8 bases line up with TRBD2. Germline V gene sequence: CDR1 MGHDK, CDR2 SYGVNS. Losses at the gene ends were 2 bases for V and 4 bases for J; bases not matched to a gene: 9. This CDR3 region has 16 residues. The whole variable domain, filled in from reference TRBV25-1 and TRBJ2-5, reads EADIYQTPRYLVIGTGKKITLECSQTMGHDKMYWYQQDPGMELHLIHYSYGVNSTEKGDLSSESTVSRIRTEHFPLTLESARPSHTSQYLCASSEGASGSAETQYFGPGTRLLVL.